These T cell receptor beta chains were read from a single sample in a study of T cell responses to AZD1222 COVID-19 vaccine. Clones were sequenced by immunoSEQ multiplex PCR, and TCRdb holds only the in-frame ones, with some missing. The repertoire holds roughly 100,000 clones, with around 89% as singletons. Sample: peripheral blood, taken on day 0 of AZD1222 vaccination. These receptors originate from an adult in good health. CDR3s include the opening cysteine and the closing phenylalanine or tryptophan. D genes are given only for firm matches. Size values are once, few and many counts, or a class for expanded clones, and some rows have none.

J	size	D	V	DNA	CDR3
TRBJ2-3	-	-	TRBV12-1	-	CASSFVAHGTKGVTDTQYF
TRBJ1-4	-	TRBD1	TRBV7-9	TGTGCCAGCAGCTTGGACAGGGGAAATGAAAAACTGTTTTTT	CASSLDRGNEKLFF
TRBJ2-2	-	-	TRBV27	TGTGCCAGCAGGGAGGTGGCGGGGAACACCGGGGAGCTGTTTTTT	CASREVAGNTGELFF
TRBJ2-7	-	-	TRBV27	TGTGCCAGCAGTTTTAGGGCAGGGGACGAGCAGTACTTC	CASSFRAGDEQYF
TRBJ2-7	-	-	TRBV3-1/TRBV3-2	TGTGCCAGCAGCCCTAGGACAGCTTTTAGCTCCTACGAGCAGTACTTC	CASSPRTAFSSYEQYF
TRBJ2-7	once	TRBD1	TRBV28	TGTGCCAGCAGTTACCCCGGACAGGGGGGCGAGCAGTACTTC	CASSYPGQGGEQYF
TRBJ2-3	-	TRBD2	TRBV6-4	TGTGCCAGCAGTGACCGGGCGGGAGAAGCAGATACGCAGTATTTT	CASSDRAGEADTQYF
TRBJ2-1	-	-	TRBV6-5	TGTGCCAGCAAACGGAGCTCCTACAATGAGCAGTTCTTC	CASKRSSYNEQFF
TRBJ1-2	-	-	TRBV19	TGTGCCAGTAGTATAGGTGGAGCTACTAACTATGGCTACACCTTC	CASSIGGATNYGYTF
TRBJ2-2	-	TRBD1	TRBV7-3	TGTGCCAGCAGCTTGGACAGGGCCGGAACCGGGGAGCTGTTTTTT	CASSLDRAGTGELFF
TRBJ2-7	-	-	TRBV12-5	TGTGCTAGTGGTTTGATTGGTAACGAGCAGTACTTC	CASGLIGNEQYF
TRBJ2-7	-	TRBD2	TRBV5-1	TGCGCCAGCAGCTATAGGACTAGCGGGGGGGATGAGCAGTACTTC	CASSYRTSGGDEQYF
TRBJ1-4	-	TRBD1	TRBV9	TGTGCCAGCAGCGGCCAAACAGGGGGAACTAATGAAAAACTGTTTTTT	CASSGQTGGTNEKLFF
TRBJ1-1	-	-	TRBV5-6	TGTGCCAGCAGCGTGAGCGTTTCCGTGAACACTGAAGCTTTCTTT	CASSVSVSVNTEAFF
TRBJ2-4	-	-	TRBV5-5	TGTGCCAGCAGGACCGGGGTCGCGGGTACCAAAAACATTCAGTACTTC	CASRTGVAGTKNIQYF
TRBJ2-2	-	-	TRBV7-9	TGTGCCAGCAGCTTAGTCGTACCGCGCACCGGGGAGCTGTTTTTT	CASSLVVPRTGELFF
TRBJ2-3	few	-	TRBV5-1	TGCGCCAGCAGCTTGGGCAGGGTCCATGTATCAGGGATGGATACGCAGTATTTT	CASSLGRVHVSGMDTQYF
TRBJ1-2	-	-	TRBV28	TGTGCCAGCAGCAAGAACAGGAACTATGGCTACACCTTC	CASSKNRNYGYTF
TRBJ1-1	-	-	TRBV12-3/TRBV12-4	TGTGCCAGCAGCCCTACAGAGAACACTGAAGCTTTCTTT	CASSPTENTEAFF
TRBJ2-3	-	TRBD2	TRBV7-2	TGTGCCAGCAGCTTAGTACTAGCGGCGCAGTATTTT	CASSLVLAAQYF
TRBJ1-1	-	-	TRBV6-5	TGTGCCAGCAGCCAAGTCCGGGGAAACACTGAAGCTTTCTTT	CASSQVRGNTEAFF
TRBJ2-3	-	TRBD1	TRBV4-2	TGTGCCAGCAGCCAAGAAGTTAGCGGCGGACAGGGTTTT	CASSQEVSGGQGF
TRBJ1-5	few	-	TRBV11-2	TGTGCCAGCAGCTCCGTCGGGGCCCGTAGCAATCAGCCCCAGCATTTT	CASSSVGARSNQPQHF
TRBJ2-7	-	-	TRBV5-6	TGTGCCAGCAGCTTGGGTTTCGATACCTCCTACGAGCAGTACTTC	CASSLGFDTSYEQYF
TRBJ1-1	-	-	TRBV7-9	TGTGCCAGCAGCTTATCTGGGGGCCGTAACACTGAAGCTTTCTTT	CASSLSGGRNTEAFF
TRBJ2-2	-	-	TRBV25-1	TGTGCCAGCAGTGAACTGAGCAACACCGGGGAGCTGTTTTTT	CASSELSNTGELFF
TRBJ2-2	-	-	TRBV5-4	TGTGCCAGCAGCTTCGTGGAGACCGGGGAGCTGTTTTTT	CASSFVETGELFF